In its sample, the clone carrying this TCR beta chain was seen a few times. A much bigger clone sits one base away, suggesting this may be a read error. The data were obtained in a study of regulatory T cells in long-lasting Graves disease. CDR3 regions were amplified by Arm-PCR using iRepertoire HTBI primers to build TCR beta libraries. TCRdb re-analysed the multiplex PCR reads in MiXCR, keeping a single row per CDR3 protein. The table has approximately 400,000 distinct CDR3 sequences, 15% seen once. The sample's time point: newly diagnosed GD, antithyroid drugs for less than 3 months. Extracted RNA from PBMCs served as the source of the TCR library. Patients of an endocrinology department in Xi'an, China, were included. The same data also went into a second study, on T cells in Graves' hyperthyroidism and ophthalmopathy.

The material sequenced was peripheral blood mononuclear cells (PBMCs), taken at new diagnosis, from a patient treated with antithyroid drugs. This receptor was identified in a woman aged 25 to 39 with Graves disease.

Here the CDR3 reads CASRDAYEQYF. DNA of the CDR3: TGTGCCAGCAGGGATGCCTACGAGCAGTACTTC. The chain combines TRBV4-2 with TRBJ2-7; no clear D. Per the germline V gene, CDR1 is LGHNA and CDR2 is YNFKEQ. Trimming left V 6 bases short and J 2 bases short, with 5 bases between. The CDR3 extends over 11 amino acids.